The T cell receptor (beta chain) under discussion was sequenced for a study of T cell responses to AZD1222 COVID-19 vaccine (dated by TCRdb to the early 2020s). A note on the overall study: Because spike-specific TCR depth and breadth did not differ between the two schedules, AZD1222 recipients who got a second dose at roughly 4 weeks were pooled with those who got a second dose at roughly 12 weeks. Trial participants were enrolled by age into subgroups of 18-55, 56-69 and 70-plus years, and about 150, 27 and 61 TCR-sequenced participants, respectively, were included in these subgroups. A total of approximately 230 trial participants underwent TCR sequencing, of whom 207 received two doses of AZD1222 and about 25 received two doses of the MenACWY control vaccine. Results and caveats for the whole study, not just this receptor: The 56-69-year group was small, and its depth increase did not reach significance, likely because of low power. Conclusions about previously exposed vaccinees were limited because only six AZD1222 recipients were SARS-CoV-2 seropositive at baseline. CD4 TCRs associated with the vaccine covered the entire spike protein, and the dominant responses were in regions 160-218 and 743-854. Because no samples from the day 14 peak response were available, repertoires could be characterized only after the peak T cell response. Most participants were white British and females outnumbered males, and the authors suggested that clonal diversity may have been underestimated. Reportedly, almost half of the unique spike-specific TCRs recognized epitopes lying outside the regions that are mutated in the B.1.351 and B.1.1.7 variants. After two AZD1222 doses, both the breadth and the depth of spike-specific TCRs were significantly higher than at day 0 and than in MenACWY recipients.

The time point label on this specimen signifies: baseline before first vaccination. Vaccinee samples came from UK trials COV001 and COV002, including a single-blind randomized controlled phase 2/3 trial of AZD1222 (ChAdOx1 nCoV-19) in healthy adults. Trial participant PBMC samples were collected at day 0 and day 28 after the second dose for TCRbeta chain sequencing. On this clone itself: Its cognate antigen has yet to be identified. Per-nucleotide qualities are absent, and no much larger clonotype sits a single base away.

The germline V gene encodes CDR1 MNHEY and CDR2 SMNVEV (reference sequence). The CDR3 goes from the cysteine to the phenylalanine over 17 residues. Only the CDR3 DNA is retained, 51 bases long and in frame from the first base. The junction shows trimming of 8 bases on V and 1 base on J, and the gene matches do not reach 13 bases of it. The CDR3 regions of human TCRbeta chains were analyzed by immunosequencing. The original methods were these. TCRs in the repertoires were matched against a reference library of SARS-CoV-2-specific TCRs that had been generated with the MIRA antigen-specificity platform. Breadth was defined as the fraction of unique TCRs that were SARS-CoV-2-associated. Depth was defined as the fraction of total T cells that were SARS-CoV-2-associated. Using the MIRA data, each spike-specific TCR was assigned both to the spike region to which the TCR was reactive and to a CD4 or CD8 class. Log10-transformed breadth and depth values were compared by one-way ANOVA with Sidak's multiple comparisons tests. The source is immuneACCESS, and TCRdb retained only in-frame sequences with V and J called. Part of the clones is not carried over; for the studies checked, unresolved V genes explain less than half of this, and the remainder is unexplained. From that table come the V and J calls and clone size; the DNA was used to work out D and trimming. This sample holds some 120,000 clones; roughly 85% were observed only once. The ten most abundant clones make up about 1.6% of the sample.

The source of this sequence is an adult in good health. The material was peripheral blood, obtained on day 0 of AZD1222 vaccination. The chain is encoded by TRBV27 joined to TRBJ2-1, with TRBD2 identical over 8 junction bases. The DNA reads TGTGCCAGCTCCCAAACCGCTAGCGGGTTTTCCTACAATGAGCAGTTCTTC. Its translation reads: CASSQTASGFSYNEQFF.